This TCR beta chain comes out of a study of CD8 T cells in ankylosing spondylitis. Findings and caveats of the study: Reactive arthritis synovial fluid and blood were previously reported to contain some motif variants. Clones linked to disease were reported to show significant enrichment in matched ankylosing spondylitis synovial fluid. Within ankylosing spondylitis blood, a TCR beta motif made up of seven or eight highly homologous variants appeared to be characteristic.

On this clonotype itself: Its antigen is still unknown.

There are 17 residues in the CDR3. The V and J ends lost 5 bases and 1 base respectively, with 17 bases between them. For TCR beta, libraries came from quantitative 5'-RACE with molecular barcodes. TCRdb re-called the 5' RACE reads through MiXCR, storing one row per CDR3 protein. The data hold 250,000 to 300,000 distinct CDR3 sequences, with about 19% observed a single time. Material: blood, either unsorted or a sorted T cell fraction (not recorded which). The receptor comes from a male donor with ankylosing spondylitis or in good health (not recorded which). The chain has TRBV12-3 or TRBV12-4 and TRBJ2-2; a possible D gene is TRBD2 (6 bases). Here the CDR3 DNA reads TGTGCCAGCAGTCCCCAGGTACGGGGGATGAACACCGGGGAGCTGTTTTTT. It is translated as CASSPQVRGMNTGELFF.